Listed below are T cell receptor beta chains from one sample, sequenced in a study of cytomegalovirus exposure and HLA in healthy donors. TCRdb's table, derived via immunoSEQ multiplex PCR, lists solely in-frame clones and lacks some. The profile covers 88,000 or so clones, with 62% appearing a single time and 4% to 5.5% taken by the ten largest. Sequenced sample: PBMCs. These receptors were taken from a male donor in good health and CMV-seropositive. The CDR3 runs from the conserved cysteine through the conserved F or W. A D gene is named only where the DNA matches it firmly. A clone size is listed for some rows: how often the clone was seen (once, few, many), or a class if it is expanded.

D gene: .
V gene: TRBV27
clone size: .
J gene: TRBJ2-1
CDR3 length: 16
CDR3 protein: CASSPGSAGSYNEQFF
CDR3 DNA: TGTGCCAGCAGTCCTGGCTCGGCGGGAAGCTACAATGAGCAGTTCTTC

D gene: .
V gene: TRBV6-5
clone size: .
J gene: TRBJ1-2
CDR3 length: 15
CDR3 protein: CASSTLQGKRYGYTF
CDR3 DNA: TGTGCCAGCAGTACGCTACAGGGTAAACGCTATGGCTACACCTTC

D gene: TRBD1
V gene: TRBV29-1
clone size: .
J gene: TRBJ1-2
CDR3 length: 11
CDR3 protein: CSELQGASYTF
CDR3 DNA: TGCAGCGAATTACAGGGGGCGAGCTACACCTTC

D gene: .
V gene: TRBV4-2
clone size: .
J gene: TRBJ2-7
CDR3 length: 15
CDR3 protein: CASSHGERDSYEQYF
CDR3 DNA: TGTGCCAGCAGCCATGGTGAACGGGACTCCTACGAGCAGTACTTC

D gene: .
V gene: TRBV19
clone size: few
J gene: TRBJ2-6
CDR3 length: 13
CDR3 protein: CASSRREANVLTF
CDR3 DNA: TGTGCCAGTAGTCGCCGGGAGGCCAACGTCCTGACTTTC

D gene: .
V gene: TRBV18
clone size: .
J gene: TRBJ2-5
CDR3 length: 14
CDR3 protein: CASSPGRGKETQYF
CDR3 DNA: TGTGCCAGCTCACCAGGCAGGGGAAAAGAGACCCAGTACTTC

D gene: .
V gene: TRBV9
clone size: .
J gene: TRBJ2-3
CDR3 length: 15
CDR3 protein: CASSDQGLSTDTQYF
CDR3 DNA: TGTGCCAGCAGCGACCAGGGACTGAGCACAGATACGCAGTATTTT

D gene: .
V gene: TRBV9
clone size: .
J gene: TRBJ2-2
CDR3 length: 17
CDR3 protein: CASSVEGWPSESGELFF
CDR3 DNA: TGTGCCAGCAGCGTAGAAGGGTGGCCTAGCGAGTCCGGGGAGCTGTTTTTT

D gene: .
V gene: TRBV9
clone size: .
J gene: TRBJ2-1
CDR3 length: 15
CDR3 protein: CASEQFGAGDNEQFF
CDR3 DNA: TGTGCCAGCGAACAGTTCGGGGCAGGGGACAATGAGCAGTTCTTC

D gene: .
V gene: TRBV28
clone size: .
J gene: TRBJ1-2
CDR3 length: 15
CDR3 protein: CASSPGPGGYYGYTF
CDR3 DNA: TGTGCCAGCAGTCCGGGCCCGGGGGGGTACTATGGCTACACCTTC

D gene: TRBD1
V gene: TRBV6-5
clone size: few
J gene: TRBJ2-7
CDR3 length: 14
CDR3 protein: CASSFRDSLYEQYF
CDR3 DNA: TGTGCCAGCTCTTTCCGGGACAGCCTCTACGAGCAGTACTTC

D gene: TRBD1
V gene: TRBV15
clone size: .
J gene: TRBJ2-1
CDR3 length: 15
CDR3 protein: CATSIGTGTYNEQFF
CDR3 DNA: TGTGCCACCAGCATAGGGACAGGGACTTACAATGAGCAGTTCTTC

D gene: .
V gene: TRBV18
clone size: .
J gene: TRBJ1-4
CDR3 length: 11
CDR3 protein: CASSSGEKLFF
CDR3 DNA: TGTGCCAGCTCATCCGGTGAAAAACTGTTTTTT

D gene: .
V gene: TRBV18
clone size: .
J gene: TRBJ2-5
CDR3 length: 15
CDR3 protein: CASSPGSNFQETQYF
CDR3 DNA: TGTGCCAGCTCACCCGGGTCCAACTTCCAAGAGACCCAGTACTTC

D gene: TRBD2
V gene: TRBV7-9
clone size: .
J gene: TRBJ2-5
CDR3 length: 18
CDR3 protein: CSSSLPLKEREGRETQYF
CDR3 DNA: TGTTCCAGCAGCTTACCCCTAAAGGAGCGGGAGGGCCGGGAGACCCAGTACTTC